Below, 23 T cell receptor beta chains from the same sample are listed, as sequenced in a study of cytomegalovirus exposure and HLA in healthy donors. Both 60 Vbeta primers and 13 Jbeta primers went into the PCR. Profiled with immunoSEQ multiplex PCR; TCRdb holds only in-frame clones, not every one. The data contain about 160,000 clones, about 75% of them singletons. Sequencing input: PBMCs. Receptor source: a female donor in good health and CMV-seronegative.

The rearrangement links TRBV5-1 to TRBJ1-1; 8 bases are shared with TRBD1. Per the germline V gene, CDR1 is SGHRS and CDR2 is YFSETQ. Unmatched junction bases numbered 8, after V lost 4 bases and J lost 3 bases. CDR3 length: 15 amino acids. The CDR3 is CASSPLDRGHTEAFF. DNA of the CDR3: TGCGCCAGCAGCCCGTTAGACAGGGGACACACTGAAGCTTTCTTT.

The J gene is TRBJ2-7, the V gene TRBV6-1; 8 bases align to TRBD2. In germline, CDR1 is MNHNS, CDR2 SASEGT. The V segment lost 7 bases and the J segment 6 bases; nucleotides outside the gene matches: 14. The CDR3 covers 15 residues. CDR3 nucleotide sequence: TGTGCCAGCACCCATCAAACGGGAGGGTACGGCGAGCAGTACTTC. Residues: CASTHQTGGYGEQYF.

About this clone itself: Other DNA sequences from this sample encode an identical CDR3 as well. The genes are TRBV9 and TRBJ2-5, with 12 bases lining up with TRBD2. The CDR3 has 15 amino acids. Germline V CDR1 and CDR2: SGDLS, YYNGEE. J was trimmed by 2 bases and V by 2 bases; bases with no gene match: 1. The chain's CDR3 is CASSVLAGGQETQYF. The CDR3, as DNA: TGTGCCAGCAGCGTCCTAGCGGGGGGGCAAGAGACCCAGTACTTC.

This chain connects TRBV7-9 to TRBJ1-1; 7 nucleotides align to TRBD1. There are 13 residues in the CDR3. Germline CDR1 and CDR2: SEHNR and FQNEAQ (reference sequence). Losses at the gene ends were 5 bases for V and 3 bases for J; bases not matched to a gene: 3. DNA for the CDR3: TGTGCCAGCAGCCCCGACAGGGACACTGAAGCTTTCTTT. This sequence encodes CASSPDRDTEAFF.

The chain employs TRBV27 and TRBJ1-1; 7 bases are shared with TRBD1. This CDR3 spans 14 amino acids. The germline gives CDR1 MNHEY, CDR2 SMNVEV (reference sequence). Trimming removed 6 bases from V and 5 bases from J; junction bases left unmatched: 9. CDR3 DNA sequence: TGTGCCAGCAGACTAGACAGGGTCGGGACTGAAGCTTTCTTT. Translation gives CASRLDRVGTEAFF.

The chain recombines TRBV2 with TRBJ1-2, with 7 bases identical to TRBD1. The CDR3 is 15 residues long. The J segment lost 4 bases and the V segment lost 6 bases, leaving 11 bases of the junction unmatched. Germline-derived CDR1 and CDR2 are SNHLY and FYNNEI. CDR3 in DNA: TGTGCCAGCAGCACATACTTGACAGGGCCCTATGGCTACACCTTC. Translation gives CASSTYLTGPYGYTF.

The chain carries TRBV6-1 and TRBJ1-1; tentatively, D is TRBD1 (5 bases). Per germline, CDR1 MNHNS and CDR2 SASEGT. CDR3 length: 14 amino acids. Between the trimmed V and J ends, which lost 3 bases and 1 base, there was a span of 9 bases. CDR3 sequence (DNA): TGTGCCAGCAGTGACAGGGCTGAGAACACTGAAGCTTTCTTT. Translating gives CASSDRAENTEAFF.

The rearrangement joins TRBV18 to TRBJ1-1; 11 bases agree with TRBD1. The germline CDR1 and CDR2 sequences are KGHSH and LQKENI. The length of the CDR3 is 16 residues. V lost 1 base, J lost 3 bases, and 4 bases stayed unmatched. CDR3 nucleotides: TGTGCCAGCTCACCACGGGACAGGGGGGGGTACACTGAAGCTTTCTTT. Its translation is CASSPRDRGGYTEAFF.

This clone was seen only once. V and J are TRBV9 and TRBJ2-7; D is unclear. This CDR3 spans 16 amino acids. V shed 2 bases and J shed 3 bases, with 18 bases lying between them. From germline, CDR1 is SGDLS and CDR2 YYNGEE. This CDR3 reads CASSVSHYQSLYEQYF. The CDR3 region has the DNA TGTGCCAGCAGCGTTTCCCACTACCAATCACTCTACGAGCAGTACTTC. Looking up the rest from reference TRBV9 and TRBJ2-7 gives the full variable domain: DSGVTQTPKHLITATGQRVTLRCSPRSGDLSVYWYQQSLDQGLQFLIQYYNGEERAKGNILERFSAQQFPDLHSELNLSSLELGDSALYFCASSVSHYQSLYEQYFGPGTRLTVT.

V usage is TRBV20-1 and J usage is TRBJ1-4; a weak D match, TRBD1 (6 bases). The CDR3 runs to 11 residues. CDR1 and CDR2 from the germline V gene are DFQATT and SNEGSKA (reference sequence). For the CDR3, the DNA is TGCACCGCCCAGGGGAATGAAAAACTGTTTTTT. Translation: CTAQGNEKLFF.

The V gene is TRBV4-2, the J gene TRBJ2-5; D remains ambiguous. The V and J ends lost 5 bases and 4 bases respectively, with 23 bases between them. The CDR3 loop spans 17 amino acids. Germline CDR1 is LGHNA and CDR2 is YNFKEQ. CDR3 sequence: CASSMSPETTFGETQYF. The CDR3 nucleotides are TGTGCCAGCAGCATGTCTCCGGAAACTACGTTCGGAGAGACCCAGTACTTC.

Turning to this clone: The same CDR3 can be traced to other DNA sequences in this sample. This chain joins TRBV18 and TRBJ1-2; the match to TRBD1 covers 10 bases. J was trimmed by 5 bases and V by 3 bases; bases with no gene match: 0. Germline CDR1 reads KGHSH; CDR2 reads LQKENI. The CDR3 extends over 13 amino acids. This CDR3 reads CASSPGQGYGYTF. For the CDR3, the DNA is TGTGCCAGCTCACCGGGACAGGGGTATGGCTACACCTTC. Together with reference TRBV18 and TRBJ1-2, the CDR3 gives the full variable domain: NAGVMQNPRHLVRRRGQEARLRCSPMKGHSHVYWYRQLPEEGLKFMVYLQKENIIDESGMPKERFSAEFPKEGPSILRIQQVVRGDSAAYFCASSPGQGYGYTFGSGTRLTVV.

The gene calls are TRBV5-4 and TRBJ1-1; 7 nucleotides match TRBD1. The germline V gene encodes CDR1 SGHNT and CDR2 YYREEE (reference sequence). Germline trimming cut 0 bases from V and 0 bases from J; bases unmatched to any gene: 2. The CDR3 totals 15 residues. The CDR3 region is CASSLETGLNTEAFF. DNA for the CDR3: TGTGCCAGCAGCTTGGAGACAGGGTTGAACACTGAAGCTTTCTTT.

The rearrangement joins TRBV7-2 to TRBJ1-2; D ambiguous. Germline-derived CDR1 and CDR2 are SGHTA and FQGNSA. The CDR3 extends over 13 amino acids. Trimming shortened V by 5 bases and J by 4 bases, and 11 bases separated the two germline ends. The CDR3 DNA reads TGTGCCAGCAGCCCCCCCGGGGTCTATGGCTACACCTTC. Its translation: CASSPPGVYGYTF.

The chain joins TRBV2 to TRBJ2-2; D uncertain. Germline CDR1 SNHLY, CDR2 FYNNEI. This CDR3 contains 16 residues. Trimming stripped 6 bases from V and 0 bases from J, with 14 bases between. The CDR3: CASRLALTTNTGELFF. CDR3 DNA: TGTGCCAGCAGGCTTGCCCTAACTACGAACACCGGGGAGCTGTTTTTT.

The chain recombines TRBV11-3 with TRBJ1-1; TRBD1 agrees at 8 bases. V was pared by 5 bases and J by 4 bases, with 9 bases of the junction left unmatched. The CDR3 length is 15 residues. From germline, CDR1 is SGHNT and CDR2 YENEEA. In DNA form, the CDR3 reads TGTGCCAGCAGCCCAGGACAGGGATGGGGCACTGAAGCTTTCTTT. It codes for CASSPGQGWGTEAFF.

This clone was detected once. The CDR3 loop reads CASSPISGGQETQYF. CDR3 nucleotides: TGCGCCAGCAGCCCTATTAGCGGGGGCCAAGAGACCCAGTACTTC. The J gene is TRBJ2-5, the V gene TRBV5-1, with 9 positions matching TRBD2. V lost 4 bases and J lost 1; bases outside the gene matches: 5. The CDR3 spans 15 residues. The germline V gene has CDR1 SGHRS and CDR2 YFSETQ.

This chain connects TRBV9 to TRBJ2-5; TRBD2 matches at 11 bases. The CDR3 runs 16 residues. Per the germline V gene, CDR1 is SGDLS and CDR2 is YYNGEE. V lost 4 bases to trimming and J lost 5 bases; unmatched junction nucleotides: 10. The DNA for the CDR3 is TGTGCCAGCAGCTTCACTCCTAGCGGGGGGCAGGAGACCCAGTACTTC. This sequence encodes CASSFTPSGGQETQYF.

The V gene is TRBV2, the J gene TRBJ1-2, with D uncertain. Looked up from germline, CDR1 is SNHLY and CDR2 is FYNNEI. The CDR3 consists of 12 residues. V was pared by 3 bases and J by 8 bases, with 10 bases between. In DNA form, the CDR3 reads TGTGCCAGCAGTGAGGCGGCTTTGGGCTACACCTTC. This encodes CASSEAALGYTF.

This chain uses TRBV10-2 with TRBJ1-1; 9 bases fit TRBD1. CDR1 is WSHSY and CDR2 is SAAADI in the germline V gene. J was trimmed by 9 bases and V by 6 bases; bases with no gene match: 11. The CDR3 loop spans 14 amino acids. The CDR3 DNA reads as TGCGCCAGCAGAAACAGGGGGCGAGAAGGGAAAGCTTTCTTT. This encodes CASRNRGREGKAFF.

This chain links TRBV28 with TRBJ2-3; D is unclear. V was trimmed by 7 bases and J by 4 bases, leaving 9 bases between them. The CDR3 is 12 residues long. Germline CDR1 MDHEN, CDR2 SYDVKM. The CDR3 sequence: CASMSVPDTQYF. The DNA of the CDR3 is TGTGCCAGCATGTCAGTCCCAGATACGCAGTATTTT.

This clone has just one count. This chain links TRBV5-1 with TRBJ2-2; 7 positions match TRBD2. Germline lookup yields CDR1 SGHRS and CDR2 YFSETQ. The CDR3 is 14 residues long. Trimming took 4 bases from V and 4 from J; bases not matched to a gene: 4. The CDR3 loop is CASSQGLPTGELFF. CDR3 coding DNA: TGCGCCAGCAGCCAGGGACTACCCACCGGGGAGCTGTTTTTT.

This clone came up a few times. V and J are TRBV6-5 and TRBJ1-1, with D unresolved. The V and J ends lost 3 bases and 5 bases respectively, with 13 bases between them. Germline-derived CDR1 and CDR2 are MNHEY and SVGAGI. The CDR3 spans 14 residues. The CDR3 nucleotides are TGTGCCAGCAGTTATGGCGGGGTGTGGACTGAAGCTTTCTTT. It is translated as CASSYGGVWTEAFF.